Listed here are 26 T cell receptor beta chains from one sample, sequenced in a study of T-cell memory formation after mild COVID-19. TCRdb used MiXCR to reprocess the 5' RACE reads, holding one entry per CDR3 protein. This sample carries roughly 550,000 distinct CDR3 sequences, 20% of them seen once, and the ten largest clones take around 12%. Sequenced input: PBMCs or a T cell subset sorted from them (not recorded which). The source of these receptors is an adult woman who had mild COVID-19 (a few samples of this study predate the infection). Cell type and time point are not known.

This clonotype was recorded a few times. The CDR3 reads CASSNRLVRGGEQFF. The CDR3 DNA follows: TGCGCCAGCAGCAACAGGCTTGTTCGGGGGGGTGAGCAGTTCTTC. V and J are TRBV5-1 and TRBJ2-1, with 8 bases matching TRBD2. Trimming cost V 4 bases and J 9 bases; bases outside gene matches: 12. CDR1 and CDR2 (germline): SGHRS, YFSETQ. The length of the CDR3 is 15 residues.

This chain links TRBV24-1 with TRBJ2-7; D possibly corresponds to TRBD1 (5 bases). The CDR3 is 13 amino acids. Germline loops: CDR1 KGHDR, CDR2 SFDVKD. V lost 4 bases, J lost 2 bases, and 8 bases lay in between. The CDR3 sequence is CATSEDIPYEQYF. CDR3 bases: TGTGCCACCAGTGAGGACATACCCTACGAGCAGTACTTC.

This sequence joins TRBV12-3 or TRBV12-4 and TRBJ2-3; D is perhaps TRBD1 or TRBD2 (5 bases each). The CDR3 is 15 residues long. The V gene lost 3 bases and the J gene lost 5 bases, with 15 bases spanning the gap. The DNA for the CDR3 is TGTGCCAGCAGTTTTACGGGGCGCGATGGAGATACGCAGTATTTT. Translation gives CASSFTGRDGDTQYF.

The CDR3 here is CSGGGPTNYGYTF. CDR3 nucleotide sequence: TGCAGTGGGGGTGGGCCGACTAACTATGGCTACACCTTC. The rearrangement joins TRBV20-1 to TRBJ1-2; unclear D gene. Germline V gene lookup returns CDR1 DFQATT and CDR2 SNEGSKA (reference sequence). V lost 7 bases to trimming and J lost 0 bases, with 12 bases between them. The CDR3 extends over 13 amino acids.

This chain joins TRBV30 and TRBJ2-2, with D hard to call. CDR1 is GTSNPN and CDR2 is SVGIG in the germline V gene (reference sequence). The CDR3 spans 12 residues. Trimming cost V 5 bases and J 2 bases, with 6 bases left between them. CDR3 amino acids: CAWAVNTGELFF. In nucleotides, the CDR3 is TGTGCCTGGGCGGTCAACACCGGGGAGCTGTTTTTT. The whole variable domain, remainder taken from reference TRBV30 and TRBJ2-2, is SQTIHQWPATLVQPVGSPLSLECTVEGTSNPNLYWYRQAAGRGLQLLFYSVGIGQISSEVPQNLSASRPQDRQFILSSKKLLLSDSGFYLCAWAVNTGELFFGEGSRLTVL.

The rearrangement links TRBV7-3 to TRBJ2-7, with D tentatively TRBD2 (6 bases). The CDR3 has 15 residues. V dropped 2 bases and J dropped 5 bases, with 16 bases sitting between them. Germline CDR1 and CDR2: SGHTA and FQGTGA. In nucleotides, the CDR3 is TGTGCCAGCAGCTTATCCTGGGGGGAAAGGAACGAGCAGTACTTC. Protein product: CASSLSWGERNEQYF.

This clonotype was detected a few times. This chain joins TRBV14 and TRBJ1-1; D unclear. CDR1 SGHDN and CDR2 FVKESK come from the germline V gene. This CDR3 contains 14 residues. The V end was cut by 3 bases, the J end by 5 bases, with 13 bases between. CDR3 bases: TGTGCCAGCAGCCATACGCCGGGAACAACTGAAGCTTTCTTT. This sequence encodes CASSHTPGTTEAFF.

This sequence joins TRBV2 and TRBJ2-1, with 9 nucleotides matching TRBD2. The CDR3 contains 13 residues. CDR1 SNHLY and CDR2 FYNNEI come from the germline V gene. J was trimmed by 6 bases and V by 7 bases; bases with no gene match: 4. The CDR3 loop is CASKRGGGNEQFF. The CDR3, as DNA: TGTGCCAGCAAGCGCGGGGGGGGCAATGAGCAGTTCTTC.

This clonotype was seen a handful of times. The V call is TRBV29-1, the J call TRBJ2-1, with D unresolved. Trimming cost V 0 bases and J 3 bases, with 9 bases left between them. Germline V CDR1 and CDR2: SQVTM, ANQGSEA. The CDR3 has 14 amino acids. The CDR3 loop reads CSVEDRMDYNEQFF. CDR3 DNA: TGCAGCGTTGAAGACAGGATGGACTACAATGAGCAGTTCTTC.

This clonotype was seen a few times. The CDR3: CASSLARRRGADTQYF. The CDR3 DNA follows: TGTGCCAGCAGCTTAGCACGGCGCCGGGGAGCAGATACGCAGTATTTT. The gene calls are TRBV11-1 and TRBJ2-3, with D possibly being TRBD2 (5 bases). V dropped 0 bases and J dropped 4 bases, with 14 bases sitting between them. From germline, CDR1 is SGHAT and CDR2 FQDESV (reference sequence). The CDR3 covers 16 residues.

This clonotype was observed a few times. The chain has TRBV4-1 and TRBJ1-5, with D possibly TRBD1 on 6 matching bases. Germline-derived CDR1 and CDR2 are MGHRA and YSYEKL. The CDR3 runs 18 residues. V dropped 3 bases and J dropped 0 bases, with 18 bases sitting between them. This chain's CDR3 is CASSQGVGADYSNQPQHF. The DNA of the CDR3 is TGCGCCAGCAGCCAGGGTGTGGGGGCCGATTATAGCAATCAGCCCCAGCATTTT.

The chain links TRBV24-1 to TRBJ2-3, with D unresolved. V lost 4 bases and J 2 bases, leaving 6 bases between the germline ends. The CDR3 has 13 amino acids. Per germline, CDR1 KGHDR and CDR2 SFDVKD. CDR3 loop: CATSDMYTDTQYF. The CDR3 DNA reads as TGTGCCACCAGTGACATGTACACAGATACGCAGTATTTT.

This clonotype was seen more than once but under ten times. The chain employs TRBV5-1 and TRBJ2-5; D possibly uses TRBD1 or TRBD2 (5 bases each). The V and J ends lost 4 bases and 1 base respectively, with 11 bases between them. From germline, CDR1 is SGHRS and CDR2 YFSETQ. The CDR3 loop spans 14 amino acids. CDR3 DNA sequence: TGCGCCAGCAGCCGGGGCGGGTCCCAAGAGACCCAGTACTTC. Protein: CASSRGGSQETQYF.

The V gene is TRBV20-1, the J gene TRBJ2-3; 9 bases are shared with TRBD2. With 6 bases clipped from V and 2 bases from J, the junction kept 15 bases outside the gene matches. In germline, CDR1 is DFQATT, CDR2 SNEGSKA (reference sequence). This CDR3 spans 17 amino acids. DNA for the CDR3: TGCAGTGCCTCCGGGTCTGTGCTAGCGGGGTCCACAGATACGCAGTATTTT. Its translation: CSASGSVLAGSTDTQYF.

V is TRBV18 and J is TRBJ1-1; D is undetermined. The germline V and J ends were trimmed by 3 bases and 3 bases, with 8 bases remaining between them. CDR3 length: 13 amino acids. Germline CDR1 KGHSH, CDR2 LQKENI. CDR3 coding DNA: TGTGCCAGCTCACCGGAGACTCACACTGAAGCTTTCTTT. Amino acids: CASSPETHTEAFF.

The chain carries TRBV7-9 and TRBJ1-6; possible D gene TRBD1, 5 bases. CDR3 length: 15 amino acids. Germline loops: CDR1 SEHNR, CDR2 FQNEAQ (reference sequence). Trimming removed 5 bases at V and 5 bases at J, with 13 bases between. CDR3 sequence reads: CASSPRGADNSPLHF. For the CDR3, the DNA is TGTGCCAGCAGCCCCCGCGGGGCGGATAATTCACCCCTCCACTTT.

This clonotype has only a few counts. The chain combines TRBV9 with TRBJ1-1, with D tentatively TRBD1 (5 bases). Germline V CDR1 and CDR2: SGDLS, YYNGEE. With 3 bases removed from V and 6 bases from J, the gap between germline ends came to 12 bases. The CDR3 spans 13 residues. Here the CDR3 DNA reads TGTGCCAGCAGCGAACCAGGGTTGGCTGAAGCTTTCTTT. This sequence encodes CASSEPGLAEAFF.

This chain links TRBV7-9 with TRBJ2-2; 7 bases align to TRBD1. From germline, CDR1 is SEHNR and CDR2 FQNEAQ (reference sequence). CDR3 size: 16 residues. The ends lost 5 bases at V and 2 bases at J; junction bases unmatched: 8. In DNA form, the CDR3 reads TGTGCCAGCAGCCCGTCAACAGGGGCCAACACCGGGGAGCTGTTTTTT. Protein sequence: CASSPSTGANTGELFF.

This clonotype was detected once. The gene calls are TRBV27 and TRBJ1-1, with D tentatively TRBD1 (6 bases). Trimming took off 4 bases at V and 6 bases at J, with 15 bases between the two ends. The length of the CDR3 is 14 residues. Looked up from germline, CDR1 is MNHEY and CDR2 is SMNVEV (reference sequence). Here the CDR3 reads CASSSNRQAAEAFF. The CDR3 coding sequence is TGTGCCAGCAGTTCCAACCGACAGGCAGCTGAAGCTTTCTTT.

J is TRBJ2-1 and V is TRBV6-2 or TRBV6-3; D possibly corresponds to TRBD2 (5 bases). The CDR3 contains 13 residues. Germline assignment: CDR1 MNHEY and CDR2 SVGEGT. V was trimmed by 3 bases and J by 5 bases, leaving 8 bases between them. In nucleotides, the CDR3 is TGTGCCAGCAGTTATAGGCGGGACAATGAGCAGTTCTTC. Protein sequence: CASSYRRDNEQFF.

This chain joins TRBV29-1 and TRBJ2-1, with D maybe TRBD1 (5 bases). The CDR3 consists of 13 residues. V shed 1 base and J shed 7 bases, with 11 bases lying between them. The germline V gene has CDR1 SQVTM and CDR2 ANQGSEA. The chain's CDR3 is CSVEVGAVNEQFF. For the CDR3, the DNA is TGCAGCGTTGAAGTAGGGGCCGTGAATGAGCAGTTCTTC.

There are a few counts of this clonotype. The chain uses TRBV9 and TRBJ2-1; a weak D match, TRBD1 (6 bases). The CDR3 covers 14 residues. Germline CDR1 reads SGDLS; CDR2 reads YYNGEE. V was trimmed by 4 bases and J by 6 bases, leaving 14 bases between them. This CDR3 reads CASSPRQVFNEQFF. Written as DNA, the CDR3 is TGTGCCAGCAGCCCGAGACAGGTATTCAATGAGCAGTTCTTC.

This clonotype was picked up many times. The chain recombines TRBV4-1 with TRBJ2-7, with 11 positions matching TRBD1. With V trimmed by 4 bases and J by 2 bases, 4 bases remained unmatched. CDR1 and CDR2 from the germline V gene are MGHRA and YSYEKL. The CDR3 contains 15 residues. CDR3 DNA: TGCGCCAGCAGCCCGGGACAGGGGGATCCCTACGAGCAGTACTTC. The encoded protein is CASSPGQGDPYEQYF.

This clonotype has just a few counts. The genes are TRBV10-3 and TRBJ2-6, with a possible D match to TRBD1 (6 bases). The germline V and J ends were trimmed by 3 bases and 0 bases, with 15 bases remaining between them. Germline V gene sequence: CDR1 ENHRY, CDR2 SYGVKD. The CDR3 loop spans 18 amino acids. The CDR3 DNA reads as TGTGCCATCAGTGATCGGGCAAGGGGGAACTCTGGGGCCAACGTCCTGACTTTC. Its translation: CAISDRARGNSGANVLTF.

This clonotype was seen a few times. The chain recombines TRBV7-9 with TRBJ2-7, with D possibly TRBD1 on 5 matching bases. Trimming pared 1 base from V and 0 bases from J, leaving 10 bases between. The CDR3 runs 15 residues. Germline CDR1 reads SEHNR; CDR2 reads FQNEAQ (reference sequence). The CDR3 DNA sequence: TGTGCCAGCAGCTTAGGGACATGGAGCTCCTACGAGCAGTACTTC. It yields the protein CASSLGTWSSYEQYF.

The rearrangement uses TRBV12-3 or TRBV12-4 and TRBJ1-2; 8 bases are shared with TRBD1. The ends lost 7 bases at V and 6 bases at J; junction bases unmatched: 10. This CDR3 spans 14 amino acids. CDR3: CASTLQQGADGYTF. CDR3 DNA: TGTGCCAGCACCTTACAGCAGGGGGCCGATGGCTACACCTTC.